Listed below are T cell receptor beta chains from one sample, sequenced in a study of blood T cells in healthy people across ages. TCRdb itself ran the 5' RACE reads through MiXCR, one entry per CDR3 protein. The table includes approximately 780,000 distinct CDR3 sequences, approximately 24% detected once. These data also formed part of another study, on T cells of mothers and their children.

The sequenced sample was blood. Receptors were obtained from a boy aged 5-17 years in good health. The CDR3 runs from the conserved cysteine through the conserved F or W. The D gene is left open where the match is weak. Only part of the rows carry a size: once, few, many, or a class if the clone is expanded.

clone_size: -; d_call: -; v_call: TRBV15; j_call: TRBJ2-5; cdr3_length: 15; cdr3_nt: TGTGCCACCAGCAGAGATCGGGGGCCAGGCGAGACCCAGTACTTC; cdr3_aa: CATSRDRGPGETQYF
clone_size: few; d_call: -; v_call: TRBV5-1; j_call: TRBJ2-3; cdr3_length: 13; cdr3_nt: TGCGCCAGCAGCCCCACTACGGTCTCTACGCAGTATTTT; cdr3_aa: CASSPTTVSTQYF
clone_size: -; d_call: TRBD2; v_call: TRBV19; j_call: TRBJ2-2; cdr3_length: 18; cdr3_nt: TGTGCCAGTAGTTCTAACAGCGGGGGACACTTAAACACCGGGGAGCTGTTTTTT; cdr3_aa: CASSSNSGGHLNTGELFF
clone_size: few; d_call: -; v_call: TRBV28; j_call: TRBJ2-4; cdr3_length: 16; cdr3_nt: TGTGCCAGCAGTTTGTTAGGGCCGGGACATAAAAACATTCAGTACTTC; cdr3_aa: CASSLLGPGHKNIQYF
clone_size: -; d_call: -; v_call: TRBV3-1; j_call: TRBJ1-5; cdr3_length: 12; cdr3_nt: TGTGCCAGCAGCCAAGTGGGTAGTCCCCAGCATTTT; cdr3_aa: CASSQVGSPQHF
clone_size: -; d_call: -; v_call: TRBV12-3/TRBV12-4; j_call: TRBJ1-2; cdr3_length: 12; cdr3_nt: TGTGCCAGCAGTTTTGGAGACCTCGGGTCCACCTTC; cdr3_aa: CASSFGDLGSTF
clone_size: few; d_call: TRBD1; v_call: TRBV12-3/TRBV12-4; j_call: TRBJ1-2; cdr3_length: 14; cdr3_nt: TGTGCCAGCAGCCGAGGGGACAGATCAGAAGGCTACACCTTC; cdr3_aa: CASSRGDRSEGYTF
clone_size: few; d_call: -; v_call: TRBV10-3; j_call: TRBJ2-1; cdr3_length: 13; cdr3_nt: TGTGCCATCAGAGGGGGGGCTGACAATGAGCAGTTCTTC; cdr3_aa: CAIRGGADNEQFF
clone_size: -; d_call: -; v_call: TRBV7-2; j_call: TRBJ2-3; cdr3_length: 15; cdr3_nt: TGTGCCAGCAGCTTAGGCGCTCGGGGGATAGATACGCAGTATTTT; cdr3_aa: CASSLGARGIDTQYF
clone_size: -; d_call: -; v_call: TRBV28; j_call: TRBJ2-2; cdr3_length: 17; cdr3_nt: TGTGCCAGCGGTTCAAGGGAGTTCCTGCTGAACACCGGGGAGCTGTTTTTT; cdr3_aa: CASGSREFLLNTGELFF
clone_size: few; d_call: -; v_call: TRBV5-1; j_call: TRBJ1-5; cdr3_length: 15; cdr3_nt: TGCGCCAGCAGCTTGGTGCCAGGGGGCAATCAGCCCCAGCATTTT; cdr3_aa: CASSLVPGGNQPQHF
clone_size: -; d_call: -; v_call: TRBV7-9; j_call: TRBJ2-7; cdr3_length: 17; cdr3_nt: TGTGCCAGCAGCCGCCCCCTCGCTTTCCAGAGCTCCTACGAGCAGTACTTC; cdr3_aa: CASSRPLAFQSSYEQYF
clone_size: -; d_call: -; v_call: TRBV12-3/TRBV12-4; j_call: TRBJ2-5; cdr3_length: 13; cdr3_nt: TGTGCCAGCAGTTTTCTCTCCCAAGAGACCCAGTACTTC; cdr3_aa: CASSFLSQETQYF
clone_size: few; d_call: -; v_call: TRBV6-2/TRBV6-3; j_call: TRBJ1-1; cdr3_length: 14; cdr3_nt: TGTGCCAGCAGTTTATGGACAGCCAACACTGAAGCTTTCTTT; cdr3_aa: CASSLWTANTEAFF
clone_size: -; d_call: -; v_call: TRBV5-1; j_call: TRBJ2-1; cdr3_length: 17; cdr3_nt: TGCGCCAGCAGCTTGGAAGGGGGAGGAAGATTTTACAATGAGCAGTTCTTC; cdr3_aa: CASSLEGGGRFYNEQFF
clone_size: few; d_call: TRBD1; v_call: TRBV5-1; j_call: TRBJ2-3; cdr3_length: 14; cdr3_nt: TGCGCCAGCAGGCGACAGGGGGACAGAGATACGCAGTATTTT; cdr3_aa: CASRRQGDRDTQYF
clone_size: few; d_call: -; v_call: TRBV5-1; j_call: TRBJ2-5; cdr3_length: 15; cdr3_nt: TGCGCCAGCAGCTTGGGGGGGGCGACCCAAGAAGCCCAGTACTTC; cdr3_aa: CASSLGGATQEAQYF
clone_size: -; d_call: TRBD2; v_call: TRBV20-1; j_call: TRBJ2-3; cdr3_length: 17; cdr3_nt: TGCAGTGCCCTAGGGGCTAGCGGGGTTTCTAGCACAGATACGCAGTATTTT; cdr3_aa: CSALGASGVSSTDTQYF
clone_size: -; d_call: -; v_call: TRBV12-3/TRBV12-4; j_call: TRBJ1-5; cdr3_length: 15; cdr3_nt: TGTGCCAGCAGTTTGTGGGGCCTTGTGGGTCAGCCCCAGCATTTT; cdr3_aa: CASSLWGLVGQPQHF
clone_size: few; d_call: TRBD2; v_call: TRBV28; j_call: TRBJ2-3; cdr3_length: 14; cdr3_nt: TGTGCCAGCAGTTTGGAGCGGGACACAGATACGCAGTATTTT; cdr3_aa: CASSLERDTDTQYF
clone_size: -; d_call: -; v_call: TRBV28; j_call: TRBJ1-4; cdr3_length: 15; cdr3_nt: TGTGCCAGCAGTTTACCCGACAGGTCTTCCGAAAAACTGTTTTTT; cdr3_aa: CASSLPDRSSEKLFF
clone_size: many; d_call: TRBD2; v_call: TRBV9; j_call: TRBJ2-1; cdr3_length: 15; cdr3_nt: TGTGCCAGCAGCGCTAGCGGGGGGGCAGGCAATGAGCAGTTCTTC; cdr3_aa: CASSASGGAGNEQFF
clone_size: -; d_call: -; v_call: TRBV9; j_call: TRBJ2-5; cdr3_length: 15; cdr3_nt: TGTGCCAGCAGCCCCGGTCCCATGGAGGGAGAGACCCAGTACTTC; cdr3_aa: CASSPGPMEGETQYF
clone_size: -; d_call: TRBD2; v_call: TRBV7-9; j_call: TRBJ2-2; cdr3_length: 14; cdr3_nt: TGTGCCAGCGGGCAGGGACTACGGACCGGGGAGCTGTTTTTT; cdr3_aa: CASGQGLRTGELFF
clone_size: -; d_call: TRBD1; v_call: TRBV6-5; j_call: TRBJ2-1; cdr3_length: 15; cdr3_nt: TGTGCCAGCAGCCGAAAAGGGACAGGGGGAAATGAGCAGTTCTTC; cdr3_aa: CASSRKGTGGNEQFF
clone_size: many; d_call: -; v_call: TRBV5-1; j_call: TRBJ2-5; cdr3_length: 13; cdr3_nt: TGCGCCAGCAGCTCATCCGGCAGGGAGACCCAGTACTTC; cdr3_aa: CASSSSGRETQYF
clone_size: -; d_call: TRBD2; v_call: TRBV5-1; j_call: TRBJ2-4; cdr3_length: 15; cdr3_nt: TGCGCCAGCAGCTTGGATGGGGGGGGAGAGATCATTCAGTACTTC; cdr3_aa: CASSLDGGGEIIQYF
clone_size: -; d_call: TRBD1; v_call: TRBV20-1; j_call: TRBJ2-7; cdr3_length: 12; cdr3_nt: TGCAGTGCCCCGACAGGGGGCAACGAGCAGTACTTC; cdr3_aa: CSAPTGGNEQYF
clone_size: -; d_call: TRBD2; v_call: TRBV13; j_call: TRBJ2-7; cdr3_length: 14; cdr3_nt: TGTGCCAGCAGCCGGACTAGCGGGGGCCACGAGCAGTACTTC; cdr3_aa: CASSRTSGGHEQYF
clone_size: -; d_call: -; v_call: TRBV27; j_call: TRBJ2-1; cdr3_length: 13; cdr3_nt: TGTGCCAGCAGTTTATACCGAGGGAATGAGCAGTTCTTC; cdr3_aa: CASSLYRGNEQFF
clone_size: many; d_call: -; v_call: TRBV7-9; j_call: TRBJ2-4; cdr3_length: 16; cdr3_nt: TGTGCCAGCAGCGCCCTTGGAGAGGCTGCGGGGAACATTCAGTACTTC; cdr3_aa: CASSALGEAAGNIQYF
clone_size: -; d_call: -; v_call: TRBV6-1; j_call: TRBJ1-5; cdr3_length: 17; cdr3_nt: TGTGCCAGCAGACCCCGGGACACGGGGTGGGGCAATCAGCCCCAGCATTTT; cdr3_aa: CASRPRDTGWGNQPQHF
clone_size: -; d_call: -; v_call: TRBV7-2; j_call: TRBJ2-5; cdr3_length: 13; cdr3_nt: TGTGCCAGCAGCGCAGGAAGGGGTGGTGAGCAGTACTTC; cdr3_aa: CASSAGRGGEQYF
clone_size: -; d_call: -; v_call: TRBV4-1; j_call: TRBJ2-1; cdr3_length: 16; cdr3_nt: TGCGCCAGCAGCCAAGAGAATTATCTAAGGCAATATGAGCAGTTCTTC; cdr3_aa: CASSQENYLRQYEQFF
clone_size: -; d_call: TRBD1; v_call: TRBV3-1; j_call: TRBJ2-7; cdr3_length: 15; cdr3_nt: TGTGCCAGCAGCCCCACAGGGGGCCTACCCTACGAGCAGTACTTC; cdr3_aa: CASSPTGGLPYEQYF
clone_size: -; d_call: -; v_call: TRBV6-5; j_call: TRBJ2-7; cdr3_length: 15; cdr3_nt: TGTGCCAGCAGTTACCGCGACAGGCTACCCTACGAGCAGTACTTC; cdr3_aa: CASSYRDRLPYEQYF
clone_size: many; d_call: TRBD2; v_call: TRBV3-1; j_call: TRBJ2-1; cdr3_length: 14; cdr3_nt: TGTGCCAGCAGCCTCGGGGGGGCCCCCACAGAGCAGTTCTTC; cdr3_aa: CASSLGGAPTEQFF
clone_size: -; d_call: -; v_call: TRBV11-3; j_call: TRBJ2-5; cdr3_length: 13; cdr3_nt: TGTACCAGCAGCCGGGGGCCCGGAGAGACCCGGTACTTC; cdr3_aa: CTSSRGPGETRYF
clone_size: few; d_call: -; v_call: TRBV20-1; j_call: TRBJ1-4; cdr3_length: 13; cdr3_nt: TGCAGTGCTAGAAGAGGGAGCGATGAAAAACTGTTTTTT; cdr3_aa: CSARRGSDEKLFF
clone_size: few; d_call: -; v_call: TRBV24-1; j_call: TRBJ2-2; cdr3_length: 20; cdr3_nt: TGTGCCACCAGTGATGCACACGGGGTCAGTGGGGCTGCGAACACCGGGGAGCTGTTTTTT; cdr3_aa: CATSDAHGVSGAANTGELFF